This record concerns one T cell receptor (beta chain) sequence. It was RNA transcripts that yielded the amplified TCR beta CDR3 regions. First-round RT-PCR with HTBI primers amplified the TCR CDR3 region. MiXCR was run by TCRdb on the multiplex PCR reads, yielding one entry per CDR3 protein. The data hold 530,000 or so distinct CDR3 sequences, with around a quarter observed a single time. This entry comes from a study of T cells in Graves' hyperthyroidism and ophthalmopathy. This CDR3 is built from 17 residues. V was cut by 7 bases and J by 1 base, with 20 bases left in between. Germline V gene data show CDR1 as SGDLS and CDR2 as YYNGEE.

The sequence came from a woman in her 30s with Graves' ophthalmopathy. The chain joins TRBV9 to TRBJ2-2, with a weak D call TRBD1 (5 bases). Sequencing was done on a sample of blood. CDR3 sequence reads: CASQGTARTGNTGELFF. CDR3 coding DNA: TGTGCCAGCCAGGGAACAGCCCGGACGGGGAACACCGGGGAGCTGTTTTTT. Looking up the rest from reference TRBV9 and TRBJ2-2 gives the full variable domain: DSGVTQTPKHLITATGQRVTLRCSPRSGDLSVYWYQQSLDQGLQFLIQYYNGEERAKGNILERFSAQQFPDLHSELNLSSLELGDSALYFCASQGTARTGNTGELFFGEGSRLTVL.